Listed below are T cell receptor beta chains from one sample, sequenced in a study of T cells after yellow fever vaccination. One entry per CDR3 protein, called by TCRdb with MiXCR from the 5' RACE reads. The table has just under 600,000 distinct CDR3 sequences, roughly 14% seen once. This material consisted of PBMCs, taken on the day of the yellow fever booster vaccination. Receptors were obtained from a man aged 30 to 39 who received the YFV17D yellow fever vaccine. The CDR3 runs from the conserved cysteine through the conserved F or W. Fields, in order: clone size, V gene, J gene, D gene, CDR3 protein, CDR3 DNA. The D gene is left open where the match is weak. A row's size may be missing; if present it is once, few, many or a size class.

clone size: NA; V gene: TRBV20-1; J gene: TRBJ2-3; D gene: NA; CDR3 protein: CSASLSGAGADTQYF; CDR3 DNA: TGCAGTGCTAGTCTGTCGGGAGCCGGCGCAGATACGCAGTATTTT
clone size: few; V gene: TRBV1; J gene: TRBJ2-5; D gene: NA; CDR3 protein: CTSSRDGTPRSETQYF; CDR3 DNA: TGCACCAGCAGCCGGGACGGGACTCCGCGTTCGGAGACCCAGTACTTC
clone size: NA; V gene: TRBV19; J gene: TRBJ2-7; D gene: TRBD1; CDR3 protein: CASSQQGDYEQYF; CDR3 DNA: TGTGCCAGTAGCCAACAGGGGGACTACGAGCAGTACTTC
clone size: few; V gene: TRBV15; J gene: TRBJ2-7; D gene: TRBD2; CDR3 protein: CATSWTSGDYEQYF; CDR3 DNA: TGTGCCACCAGTTGGACTAGCGGGGACTACGAGCAGTACTTC
clone size: NA; V gene: TRBV27; J gene: TRBJ2-1; D gene: TRBD2; CDR3 protein: CASSLQTSGYQSSYNEQFF; CDR3 DNA: TGTGCCAGCAGTTTACAGACTAGCGGGTACCAAAGCTCCTACAATGAGCAGTTCTTC
clone size: few; V gene: TRBV7-3; J gene: TRBJ1-1; D gene: TRBD1; CDR3 protein: CASSSDRVTEAFF; CDR3 DNA: TGTGCCAGCAGTTCGGACAGGGTCACTGAAGCTTTCTTT
clone size: NA; V gene: TRBV18; J gene: TRBJ2-5; D gene: TRBD2; CDR3 protein: CASSPGGSAGETQYF; CDR3 DNA: TGTGCCAGCTCACCTGGCGGGAGCGCGGGGGAGACCCAGTACTTC
clone size: NA; V gene: TRBV19; J gene: TRBJ2-3; D gene: NA; CDR3 protein: CATRSRFVTDTQYF; CDR3 DNA: TGTGCCACCAGGAGTCGGTTCGTCACAGATACGCAGTATTTT
clone size: few; V gene: TRBV4-2; J gene: TRBJ2-5; D gene: NA; CDR3 protein: CASSQVGRAAYQETQYF; CDR3 DNA: TGTGCCAGCAGCCAAGTCGGACGAGCGGCGTACCAAGAGACCCAGTACTTC
clone size: NA; V gene: TRBV20-1; J gene: TRBJ2-1; D gene: NA; CDR3 protein: CSARTGIYNEQFF; CDR3 DNA: TGCAGTGCTAGAACAGGGATCTACAATGAGCAGTTCTTC